Each of the 18 T cell receptor beta chains below was sequenced from the same sample in a study of beta chain features in type 1 diabetes. What was sequenced were expressed TCRB transcripts, since all of the isolated RNA had been reverse transcribed. Produced via immunoSEQ multiplex PCR; TCRdb's table is partial and in-frame only. The sample carries approximately 150,000 clones, about 9.8% recorded once. Sequencing was performed on central memory CD4+ T cells from blood. Every receptor here comes from a woman aged 18-30 years in good health.

The chain has TRBV9 and TRBJ1-4; 8 bases are shared with TRBD1. In germline, CDR1 is SGDLS, CDR2 YYNGEE. Trimming cost V 0 bases and J 10 bases; bases outside gene matches: 5. This CDR3 has 14 residues. The CDR3 DNA sequence: TGTGCCAGCAGCGTAGAGGCAGGGGGCGTAAAACTGTTTTTT. Encoded protein: CASSVEAGGVKLFF.

There are a few counts of this clone. V usage is TRBV4-1 and J usage is TRBJ1-2, with 8 bases matching TRBD1. Germline lookup yields CDR1 MGHRA and CDR2 YSYEKL. After removal of 4 bases from V and 6 bases from J, the junction contained 10 bases not matched to a gene. The length of the CDR3 is 15 residues. The CDR3 is CASSPGRGPGDGYTF. CDR3 nucleotide sequence: TGCGCCAGCAGCCCAGGCAGGGGGCCTGGGGATGGCTACACCTTC.

A few counts support this clone. CDR3 DNA sequence: TGTGCCCACGGGACAGGCACTTTTGGAAACACCATATATTTT. It is translated as CAHGTGTFGNTIYF. This chain uses TRBV30 with TRBJ1-3, with TRBD1 matching over 8 bases. Germline CDR1 GTSNPN, CDR2 SVGIG (reference sequence). The CDR3 consists of 14 residues. V lost 8 bases, J lost 3 bases, and 9 bases stayed unmatched.

The V and J genes are TRBV14 and TRBJ2-5; 9 bases agree with TRBD2. V gave up 0 bases and J gave up 4 bases; unmatched junction bases: 0. Looked up from germline, CDR1 is SGHDN and CDR2 is FVKESK. The CDR3 extends over 14 amino acids. The CDR3: CASSQDSGGETQYF. The CDR3 DNA follows: TGTGCCAGCAGCCAAGATAGCGGGGGAGAGACCCAGTACTTC.

As for this clone: At one end, the junction sequence differs from germline, possibly due to a read error. J is TRBJ2-5 and V is TRBV7-7; 7 positions agree with TRBD2. The assigned J gene may be wrong: the sequence end matches TRBJ2-7 better. This CDR3 comprises 15 residues. CDR1 SSHAT and CDR2 FNYEAQ come from the germline V gene (reference sequence). CDR3 DNA: TGTGCTAGCAGCAAAGGGGAGGGCAGCTCCTACGAGCAGTACTTC. As protein: CASSKGEGSSYEQYF.

The sample holds a few counts of this clone. The chain carries TRBV7-8 and TRBJ2-7; D unclear. Between the trimmed V and J ends, which lost 2 bases and 6 bases, there was a span of 8 bases. Germline lookup yields CDR1 SGHVS and CDR2 FQNEAQ. The CDR3 has 12 amino acids. The CDR3 coding sequence is TGTGCCAGCAGCTTACTTCACAGCGAGCAGTACTTC. It specifies CASSLLHSEQYF.

This clone was recorded a few times. The chain couples TRBV12-5 to TRBJ2-7; D might be TRBD2 (5 bases). Germline loops: CDR1 LGHNT, CDR2 FRNRAP. CDR3 length equals 14 residues. V gave up 6 bases and J gave up 0 bases, with 12 bases separating them. The DNA of the CDR3 is TGTGCTAGTGGATCCGGGATTAGCTCCTACGAGCAGTACTTC. Its translation: CASGSGISSYEQYF.

This chain connects TRBV7-9 to TRBJ2-5; 7 bases match TRBD2. Germline V gives CDR1 SEHNR, CDR2 FQNEAQ (reference sequence). The CDR3 sequence is 14 residues long. V was pared by 3 bases and J by 1 base, with 2 bases of the junction left unmatched. The CDR3 loop is CASSLSGVQETQYF. The CDR3 DNA reads TGTGCCAGCAGCTTGAGCGGGGTCCAAGAGACCCAGTACTTC.

The chain combines TRBV5-1 with TRBJ1-1; 10 positions agree with TRBD1. CDR3 size: 13 residues. With 3 bases clipped from V and 5 bases from J, the junction kept 1 base outside the gene matches. CDR1 is SGHRS and CDR2 is YFSETQ in the germline V gene. CDR3 DNA sequence: TGCGCCAGCAGCTGGACAGGGGGAACTGAAGCTTTCTTT. Amino acids: CASSWTGGTEAFF. The full variable domain, rest sourced from reference TRBV5-1 and TRBJ1-1, is KAGVTQTPRYLIKTRGQQVTLSCSPISGHRSVSWYQQTPGQGLQFLFEYFSETQRNKGNFPGRFSGRQFSNSRSEMNVSTLELGDSALYLCASSWTGGTEAFFGQGTRLTVV.

This chain connects TRBV18 to TRBJ2-5; 7 bases line up with TRBD2. V lost 2 bases to trimming and J lost 4 bases; unmatched junction nucleotides: 7. Germline V gives CDR1 KGHSH, CDR2 LQKENI. The CDR3 is 15 amino acids. CDR3 region: CASSPLAGVGETQYF. The CDR3 nucleotides are TGTGCCAGCTCACCATTGGCGGGAGTGGGAGAGACCCAGTACTTC.

This chain joins TRBV19 and TRBJ2-5; no clear D gene. V was shortened by 5 bases and J by 0 bases, with 7 bases between the two germline ends. CDR1 and CDR2 from the germline V gene are LNHDA and SQIVND (reference sequence). The CDR3 contains 13 residues. CDR3 in DNA: TGTGCCAGTAGTTTGGAGAACCAAGAGACCCAGTACTTC. Protein product: CASSLENQETQYF.

V gene TRBV5-1 combines with J gene TRBJ1-1, with D possibly being TRBD1 (6 bases). V was trimmed by 1 base and J by 0 bases, leaving 13 bases between them. Per the germline V gene, CDR1 is SGHRS and CDR2 is YFSETQ. The CDR3 is made up of 16 amino acids. The DNA for the CDR3 is TGCGCCAGCAGCTTGTTGGGGGGGCGCATGAACACTGAAGCTTTCTTT. This gives the protein CASSLLGGRMNTEAFF.

This clone appeared a few times. The chain has TRBV5-1 and TRBJ1-5, with TRBD1 matching 7 bases. The CDR3 is made up of 15 amino acids. Unmatched junction bases numbered 7, after V lost 4 bases and J lost 3 bases. CDR1 and CDR2 (germline): SGHRS, YFSETQ. The CDR3 loop reads CASSEQGQNNQPQHF. Here the CDR3 DNA reads TGCGCCAGCAGCGAACAGGGACAGAACAATCAGCCCCAGCATTTT.

This clone was counted between two and nine times. V is TRBV6-5 and J is TRBJ2-3, with 7 bases lining up with TRBD1. V shed 6 bases, J shed 5 bases, and the junction held 2 bases outside the gene matches. The CDR3 loop spans 12 amino acids. The V gene's germline CDR1 is MNHEY and CDR2 SVGAGI. The CDR3 DNA follows: TGTGCCAGCAGCAACAGGGGAGATACGCAGTATTTT. Translated: CASSNRGDTQYF.

This clone was counted a few times. The CDR3 region is CASSHGQGNEKLFF. For the CDR3, the DNA is TGTGCCAGCAGCCACGGCCAGGGGAATGAAAAACTGTTTTTT. V usage is TRBV4-2 and J usage is TRBJ1-4, with D perhaps matching TRBD1 (6 bases). V gave up 3 bases and J gave up 5 bases, with 10 bases separating them. CDR1 is LGHNA, CDR2 YNFKEQ, per germline. There are 14 residues in the CDR3.

The chain carries TRBV6-5 and TRBJ2-7, with D maybe TRBD1 (6 bases). This CDR3 spans 11 amino acids. V was cut by 7 bases and J by 2 bases, with 6 bases left in between. Germline CDR1 and CDR2: MNHEY and SVGAGI. Here the CDR3 DNA reads TGTGCCAGCACAGGGGCCTACGAGCAGTACTTC. Translating it yields CASTGAYEQYF.

The V gene is TRBV9, the J gene TRBJ2-2; the D gene is possibly TRBD2 (5 bases). The CDR3 has 16 residues. V shed 1 base and J shed 7 bases, with 17 bases lying between them. Germline loops: CDR1 SGDLS, CDR2 YYNGEE. CDR3 in DNA: TGTGCCAGCAGCGTATTCTCCGGAGGTCAAAACGGGGAGCTGTTTTTT. Encoded protein: CASSVFSGGQNGELFF.

The gene calls are TRBV10-3 and TRBJ2-3; unclear D gene. Between the trimmed V and J ends, which lost 0 bases and 0 bases, there was a span of 13 bases. From germline, CDR1 is ENHRY and CDR2 SYGVKD. CDR3 length: 17 residues. In DNA form, the CDR3 reads TGTGCCATCAGTGAGTCGCTTCAAGATACTAGCACAGATACGCAGTATTTT. Encoded protein: CAISESLQDTSTDTQYF.